These 14 T cell receptor beta chains were sequenced from one sample in a study of blood T cell repertoires in COVID-19. This table comes from immunoSEQ multiplex PCR, and its TCRdb copy is limited to in-frame clones, with some not included. Of some 30,000 clones in the sample, approximately 85% were seen once. The sample taken for sequencing was peripheral blood. The receptor set was obtained from a man in his sixties with active COVID-19.

The CDR3 protein is CSVGATSGGNEQFF. CDR3 nucleotides: TGCAGCGTTGGTGCGACTAGCGGGGGCAATGAGCAGTTCTTC. This chain uses TRBV29-1 with TRBJ2-1, with 12 nucleotides matching TRBD2. The CDR3 covers 14 residues. V shed 4 bases, J shed 6 bases, and the junction held 4 bases outside the gene matches. Germline CDR1 SQVTM, CDR2 ANQGSEA.

The rearrangement uses TRBV5-1 and TRBJ2-2; 10 bases agree with TRBD2. This CDR3 contains 18 residues. The junction had 9 bases not matched to a gene; V was cut back by 4 bases and J by 0 bases. The V gene's germline CDR1 is SGHRS and CDR2 YFSETQ. CDR3 sequence: CASSQFSTSGPNTGELFF. In DNA form, the CDR3 reads TGCGCCAGCAGCCAATTTTCGACTAGCGGGCCGAACACCGGGGAGCTGTTTTTT. The whole variable domain, remainder taken from reference TRBV5-1 and TRBJ2-2, is KAGVTQTPRYLIKTRGQQVTLSCSPISGHRSVSWYQQTPGQGLQFLFEYFSETQRNKGNFPGRFSGRQFSNSRSEMNVSTLELGDSALYLCASSQFSTSGPNTGELFFGEGSRLTVL.

A few counts support this clone. The V call is TRBV10-1, the J call TRBJ2-7; 12 nucleotides match TRBD2. Germline V gene data show CDR1 as WNHNN and CDR2 as SYGVQD (reference sequence). The V gene end was trimmed by 4 bases and the J gene end by 0 bases; junction bases not matched to a gene: 4. CDR3 length: 16 amino acids. The DNA of the CDR3 is TGCGCCAGCAGTGCCCTAGCGGGAGGGATCTCCTACGAGCAGTACTTC. It codes for CASSALAGGISYEQYF.

CDR3 nucleotide sequence: TGTGCCAGCTCCCGCGGCCGCGCGGGGGGCTACACCTTC. Its translation: CASSRGRAGGYTF. The genes are TRBV28 and TRBJ1-2, with D hard to call. The CDR3 is 13 residues long. V gave up 8 bases and J gave up 8 bases, with 18 bases separating them. The V gene's germline CDR1 is MDHEN and CDR2 SYDVKM.

Only one count was recorded for this clone. V usage is TRBV6-5 and J usage is TRBJ2-1; TRBD2 agrees at 13 bases. J gave up 8 bases and V 4 bases, and 8 bases lay outside the gene matches. The germline V gene has CDR1 MNHEY and CDR2 SVGAGI. This CDR3 spans 16 amino acids. CDR3 sequence (DNA): TGTGCCAGCAGTTCAGCACGACTAGCGGGAGGCCATGAGCAGTTCTTC. It specifies CASSSARLAGGHEQFF.

The CDR3 protein is CASKGQANTEAFF. The CDR3 bases are TGTGCCAGCAAAGGCCAGGCGAACACTGAAGCTTTCTTT. This chain connects TRBV25-1 to TRBJ1-1; D unclear. The germline gives CDR1 MGHDK, CDR2 SYGVNS. The CDR3 contains 13 residues. V shed 7 bases and J shed 1 base, with 10 bases lying between them.

This clone was counted only a few times. The chain couples TRBV3-1 (or the pseudogene TRBV3-2) to TRBJ2-3; the D is unclear. This CDR3 spans 14 amino acids. V was pared by 0 bases and J by 5 bases, with 9 bases between. From germline, CDR1 is LGHDT and CDR2 YNNKEL (reference sequence). The CDR3 loop is CASSQDLRGDTQYF. CDR3 DNA: TGTGCCAGCAGCCAAGATCTTCGAGGAGATACGCAGTATTTT.

V usage is TRBV19 and J usage is TRBJ2-4, with D perhaps TRBD2 (6 bases). CDR1 is LNHDA and CDR2 is SQIVND in the germline V gene (reference sequence). Trimming removed 4 bases at V and 7 bases at J, with 14 bases between. This CDR3 spans 14 amino acids. The CDR3 is CASSTPVGGNIQYF. Written as DNA, the CDR3 is TGTGCCAGTAGTACCCCCGTGGGGGGTAACATTCAGTACTTC.

This clone was counted a single time. V and J are TRBV7-8 and TRBJ2-7; D perhaps matches TRBD2 (6 bases). V lost 1 base to trimming and J lost 4 bases, with 20 bases between them. Germline V lookup: CDR1 SGHVS, CDR2 FQNEAQ. This CDR3 comprises 17 residues. In DNA, the CDR3 is TGTGCCAGCAGCTTAGGGGGTTCCGGGAGAGGATCATACGAGCAGTACGTC. Its translation is CASSLGGSGRGSYEQYV.

This chain connects TRBV25-1 to TRBJ2-7; 11 bases line up with TRBD2. Germline V lookup: CDR1 MGHDK, CDR2 SYGVNS. With V trimmed by 7 bases and J by 2 bases, 4 bases remained unmatched. This CDR3 has 14 amino acids. CDR3 residues: CASTGTSGAYEQYF. CDR3 nucleotide sequence: TGTGCCAGCACGGGGACTAGCGGAGCCTACGAGCAGTACTTC.

Details on this clone: At one of its ends the junction is not consistent with the germline gene, which may arise from a read error. The rearrangement links TRBV7-2 to TRBJ2-7; weak D call: TRBD2 (6 bases). There are 12 residues in the CDR3. The germline V gene encodes CDR1 SGHTA and CDR2 FQGNSA. This chain's CDR3 is CASSSSARGALF. As DNA, the CDR3 is TGTGCCAGCAGCTCGTCCGCTCGCGGGGCGCTCTTC.

This sequence joins TRBV13 and TRBJ2-5; tentative D call: TRBD2 (6 bases). The CDR3 spans 14 residues. V was clipped by 3 bases and J by 5 bases, with 13 bases between them. The germline V gene encodes CDR1 PRHDT and CDR2 FYEKMQ (reference sequence). The CDR3, as DNA: TGTGCCAGCAGCTTGGGTGGCGGGAAGGAGACCCAGTACTTC. Its translation is CASSLGGGKETQYF.

The chain recombines TRBV7-3 with TRBJ2-3, with 16 positions matching TRBD2. Trimming took 5 bases from V and 4 from J; bases not matched to a gene: 6. Germline CDR1 and CDR2: SGHTA and FQGTGA. The CDR3 covers 17 residues. The CDR3 protein is CASSTGLAGGPSDTQYF. CDR3 DNA: TGTGCCAGCAGCACGGGACTAGCGGGAGGGCCCTCAGATACGCAGTATTTT.

The chain links TRBV7-3 to TRBJ2-1; 11 bases map to TRBD2. The CDR3 length is 15 residues. Germline assignment: CDR1 SGHTA and CDR2 FQGTGA. The V segment lost 2 bases and the J segment 5 bases; nucleotides outside the gene matches: 2. The CDR3 loop is CASSLLAGGDNEQFF. CDR3 DNA sequence: TGTGCCAGCAGCTTATTAGCGGGAGGGGACAATGAGCAGTTCTTC.